This passage covers 12 T cell receptor beta chains from one sample sequenced in a study of patients and donors after allogeneic stem cell transplantation. TCRdb re-called the RT-PCR reads with MiXCR, one entry per CDR3 protein. The sample lists roughly 880,000 distinct CDR3 sequences, roughly 18% seen once, with roughly 6% in the top ten. Source material: blood, either unsorted or a sorted T cell fraction (not recorded which). These receptors originate from a human donor who was either an allogeneic HSCT recipient or a stem cell or donor lymphocyte infusion donor (not recorded which). It is not recorded whose cells these are; they may come from a transplant donor.

This clonotype has more than one count but fewer than ten. This chain links TRBV12-3 or TRBV12-4 with TRBJ1-5, with D perhaps matching TRBD1 (5 bases). Between the trimmed V and J ends, which lost 4 bases and 2 bases, there was a span of 12 bases. The CDR3 has 15 amino acids. CDR3 residues: CASSSRAGRNQPQHF. Here the CDR3 DNA reads TGTGCCAGCAGTTCCCGCGCAGGGCGCAATCAGCCCCAGCATTTT.

The V and J genes are TRBV7-8 and TRBJ1-4; D is ambiguous. CDR1 is SGHVS, CDR2 FQNEAQ, per germline. This CDR3 spans 15 amino acids. V was clipped by 4 bases and J by 5 bases, with 14 bases between them. For the CDR3, the DNA is TGTGCCAGCAGCTCGCGGGTGGGCTCGAATGAAAAACTGTTTTTT. It specifies CASSSRVGSNEKLFF.

The chain couples TRBV12-3 or TRBV12-4 to TRBJ2-5, with TRBD2 matching over 8 bases. V dropped 2 bases and J dropped 0; count of bases not matched to a gene: 2. The length of the CDR3 is 15 residues. CDR3 nucleotide sequence: TGTGCCAGCAGTTTAACTAGCGGCAACCAAGAGACCCAGTACTTC. As protein: CASSLTSGNQETQYF.

A few counts support this clonotype. V gene TRBV12-3 or TRBV12-4 combines with J gene TRBJ1-1; possibly TRBD1 for D (6 bases). V lost 5 bases and J 6 bases, leaving 13 bases between the germline ends. This CDR3 has 13 amino acids. The CDR3 bases are TGTGCCAGCAGTCAAATCAGGGGTGCTGAAGCTTTCTTT. Translation: CASSQIRGAEAFF.

The V and J genes are TRBV19 and TRBJ2-3, with no clear D. V shed 3 bases and J shed 8 bases, with 9 bases lying between them. The CDR3 has 12 amino acids. Germline V gives CDR1 LNHDA, CDR2 SQIVND (reference sequence). The CDR3 loop reads CASSMVGGTQYF. In nucleotides, the CDR3 is TGTGCCAGTAGTATGGTGGGTGGTACGCAGTATTTT.

CDR3 amino acids: CATSREGFYEQYF. The DNA of the CDR3 is TGTGCCACCAGCAGGGAAGGGTTCTACGAGCAGTACTTC. The chain joins TRBV15 to TRBJ2-7; D ambiguous. Looked up from germline, CDR1 is LNHNV and CDR2 is YYDKDF (reference sequence). The CDR3 totals 13 residues. Trimming removed 3 bases from V and 3 bases from J, with 9 bases in between.

This clonotype was found a few times. The rearrangement joins TRBV9 to TRBJ1-5; D remains ambiguous. The ends were cut back, 3 bases at V and 0 bases at J, with 16 bases in the middle. Germline V lookup: CDR1 SGDLS, CDR2 YYNGEE. This CDR3 spans 17 amino acids. The CDR3, as DNA: TGTGCCAGCAGCGCGACCGGGGATCCTTATAGCAATCAGCCCCAGCATTTT. This encodes CASSATGDPYSNQPQHF.

The chain uses TRBV20-1 and TRBJ2-1; perhaps TRBD2 as D (5 bases). This CDR3 region has 15 residues. Looked up from germline, CDR1 is DFQATT and CDR2 is SNEGSKA (reference sequence). The V end was cut by 5 bases, the J end by 2 bases, with 16 bases between. In DNA form, the CDR3 reads TGCAGTGCTCCTCGGAGGTCGCCCACCTACAATGAGCAGTTCTTC. Translating it yields CSAPRRSPTYNEQFF.

The V and J genes are TRBV29-1 and TRBJ1-1, with D maybe TRBD1 (5 bases). Germline CDR1 reads SQVTM; CDR2 reads ANQGSEA. The CDR3 has 14 residues. Trimming took 8 bases from V and 0 from J, leaving 16 bases between them. The chain's CDR3 is CSSRGGFMNTEAFF. As DNA, the CDR3 is TGCAGCAGCCGGGGCGGCTTCATGAACACTGAAGCTTTCTTT.

This chain joins TRBV5-4 and TRBJ2-5; D perhaps matches TRBD2 (5 bases). Trimming left V 1 base short and J 5 bases short, with 12 bases between. From germline, CDR1 is SGHNT and CDR2 YYREEE (reference sequence). This CDR3 is 14 amino acids long. The CDR3 nucleotides are TGTGCCAGCAGCTTGAAGGGAGTGGGGGAGACCCAGTACTTC. Amino acid sequence: CASSLKGVGETQYF.

The chain uses TRBV2 and TRBJ2-6; D is ambiguous. CDR1 is SNHLY, CDR2 FYNNEI, per germline. This CDR3 contains 15 residues. V lost 1 base and J lost 2, with 6 bases in between. CDR3 protein: CASSEDRAGANVLTF. The CDR3 bases are TGTGCCAGCAGTGAAGATAGGGCTGGGGCCAACGTCCTGACTTTC.

This chain joins TRBV15 and TRBJ2-4, with D perhaps matching TRBD2 (5 bases). Per the germline V gene, CDR1 is LNHNV and CDR2 is YYDKDF (reference sequence). Trimming removed 5 bases at V and 0 bases at J, with 14 bases between. CDR3 length: 16 amino acids. DNA of the CDR3: TGTGCCACCAGCCCCGTTGGCGGGCTAGCCAAAAACATTCAGTACTTC. It encodes CATSPVGGLAKNIQYF.